A single sample is the source of the 10 T cell receptor beta chains below, sequenced in a study of cytomegalovirus exposure and HLA in healthy donors. A multiplex PCR was run with 60 Vbeta primers and 13 Jbeta primers. Libraries were prepared by immunoSEQ multiplex PCR; TCRdb keeps only in-frame clonotypes and omits some of them. The sample data list around 50,000 clones. Sequenced input: PBMCs. The receptors here all came from a woman aged 50 to 60 in good health and CMV-seropositive.

The chain links TRBV21-1 to TRBJ1-2. TRBV21-1 constitutes a pseudogene. The CDR3 is made up of 10 amino acids. The CDR3 DNA follows: TGTGCCAGCCTAACCGGGATGGGCCACTTC. Translation gives CASLTGMGHF.

The J gene is TRBJ1-1, the V gene TRBV6-1, with D possibly TRBD1 on 6 matching bases. Per the germline V gene, CDR1 is MNHNS and CDR2 is SASEGT. V shed 5 bases and J shed 1 base, with 11 bases lying between them. The CDR3 runs 14 residues. The CDR3 DNA reads TGTGCCAGCAGTCGAACAGGGACGAACACTGAAGCTTTCTTT. This sequence encodes CASSRTGTNTEAFF.

The V call is TRBV28, the J call TRBJ2-1, with no clear D. From germline, CDR1 is MDHEN and CDR2 SYDVKM. The CDR3 length is 15 residues. V lost 1 base to trimming and J lost 7 bases, with 14 bases between them. The CDR3 loop reads CASSLSDLKGNEQFF. CDR3 sequence (DNA): TGTGCCAGCAGTTTATCCGACTTGAAAGGTAATGAGCAGTTCTTC.

The chain links TRBV7-2 to TRBJ2-3; tentative D call: TRBD2 (5 bases). The CDR3 extends over 16 amino acids. Germline lookup yields CDR1 SGHTA and CDR2 FQGNSA. Between the trimmed V and J ends, which lost 1 base and 0 bases, there was a span of 11 bases. The CDR3 region has the DNA TGTGCCAGCAGCTTAGTGGCTAGCTCCAGCACAGATACGCAGTATTTT. Translating gives CASSLVASSSTDTQYF.

This rearrangement joins TRBV7-2 to TRBJ2-3; TRBD2 matches 11 bases. CDR3 length: 17 residues. V was clipped by 1 base and J by 0 bases; unmatched bases: 3. Per the germline V gene, CDR1 is SGHTA and CDR2 is FQGNSA. CDR3 in amino acids: CASSLVGTSGSTDTQYF. CDR3 nucleotides: TGTGCCAGCAGCTTAGTAGGGACTAGCGGTAGCACAGATACGCAGTATTTT.

The chain carries TRBV6-1 and TRBJ2-7; D is perhaps TRBD2 (6 bases). CDR1 and CDR2 from the germline V gene are MNHNS and SASEGT. The V gene lost 4 bases and the J gene lost 2 bases, with 12 bases spanning the gap. This CDR3 region has 14 residues. CDR3 sequence: CASSGPGLTYEQYF. DNA for the CDR3: TGTGCCAGCAGTGGACCGGGACTCACCTACGAGCAGTACTTC.

This chain joins TRBV5-4 and TRBJ2-3; TRBD2 agrees at 9 bases. Trimming at V came to 4 bases and at J to 6 bases, leaving 9 bases not matched to a gene. Germline CDR1 is SGHNT and CDR2 is YYREEE (reference sequence). The CDR3 runs 15 residues. The CDR3 DNA is TGTGCCAGCAGCCTTAGCGGGAGCATGGGTGATACGCAGTATTTT. Encoded protein: CASSLSGSMGDTQYF.

The chain recombines TRBV19 with TRBJ1-5; D may be TRBD1 (6 bases). This CDR3 is built from 15 residues. V lost 4 bases and J lost 0, with 10 bases in between. The germline CDR1 and CDR2 sequences are LNHDA and SQIVND (reference sequence). The DNA of the CDR3 is TGTGCCAGTAGTAGGACAGTCTATAGCAATCAGCCCCAGCATTTT. Amino acid sequence: CASSRTVYSNQPQHF.

The chain uses TRBV14 and TRBJ2-7; no reliable D call. V was pared by 1 base and J by 7 bases, with 11 bases between. Germline V lookup: CDR1 SGHDN, CDR2 FVKESK. The CDR3 is 13 residues long. DNA of the CDR3: TGTGCCAGCAGCCAAGGGCCTTTTGCTGAGCAGTACTTC. Amino acids: CASSQGPFAEQYF.

The V and J genes are TRBV18 and TRBJ1-1, with unresolved D. Trimming cost V 3 bases and J 5 bases, with 10 bases left between them. CDR1 is KGHSH and CDR2 is LQKENI in the germline V gene. This CDR3 comprises 13 residues. CDR3 region: CASSPEDGTEAFF. CDR3 coding DNA: TGTGCCAGCTCACCCGAGGATGGAACTGAAGCTTTCTTT.